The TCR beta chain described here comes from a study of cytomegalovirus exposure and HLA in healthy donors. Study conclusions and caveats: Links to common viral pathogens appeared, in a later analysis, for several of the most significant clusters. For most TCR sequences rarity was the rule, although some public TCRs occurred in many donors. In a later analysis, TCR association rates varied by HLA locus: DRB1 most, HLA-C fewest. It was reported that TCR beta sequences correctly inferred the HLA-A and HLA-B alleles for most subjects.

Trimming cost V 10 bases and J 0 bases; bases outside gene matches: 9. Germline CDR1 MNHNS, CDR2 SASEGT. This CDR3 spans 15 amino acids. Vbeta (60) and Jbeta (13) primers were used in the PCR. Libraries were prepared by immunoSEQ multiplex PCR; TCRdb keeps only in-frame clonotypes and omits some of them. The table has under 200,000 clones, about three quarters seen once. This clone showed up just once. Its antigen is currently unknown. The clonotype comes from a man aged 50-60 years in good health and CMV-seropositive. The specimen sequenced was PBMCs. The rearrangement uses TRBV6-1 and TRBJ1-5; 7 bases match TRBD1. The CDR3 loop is CATDRAVNSNQPQHF. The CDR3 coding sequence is TGTGCCACTGACAGGGCGGTCAATAGCAATCAGCCCCAGCATTTT.